What follows are 6 T cell receptor beta chains derived from one specimen sequenced in a study of sequential checkpoint blockade in melanoma (dated by TCRdb to between 2018 and 2020). What this sample's treatment or condition label stands for: randomized to nivolumab then ipilimumab (arm A) or the reverse (arm B). The library was produced with the immunoSEQ multiplex PCR assay. As stored in TCRdb, this immuneACCESS dataset retains in-frame rearrangements with V and J assigned. A fraction of the clones does not appear; measured against another copy, unresolved V genes explain less than half of the discrepancy, and the remainder lacks a known reason. For this sample there are about 17,000 clones; roughly 80% appear just once. The ten largest clonotypes hold 30% to 40% of the sample. The starting material was CD8+ T cells sorted from blood (inferred from file names), obtained from a patient given nivolumab and ipilimumab in sequence. These receptors were collected from a human donor with melanoma.

The CDR3 sequence: CATRDRYSNEQFF. In DNA form, the CDR3 reads TGTGCCACCCGGGACAGGTATTCAAATGAGCAGTTCTTC. The V gene is TRBV6-4, the J gene TRBJ2-1; 8 bases align to TRBD1. The trim removed 10 bases at V and 7 bases at J, leaving 9 bases unmatched. The CDR3 length is 13 residues. Germline lookup yields CDR1 MRHNA and CDR2 SNTAGT.

The DNA of the CDR3 is TGTGCCAGCAGTTTTACAGGGGGCTACGGCGACACCGGGGAGCTGTTTTTT. Translated, it gives CASSFTGGYGDTGELFF. This rearrangement joins TRBV27 to TRBJ2-2; TRBD1 matches at 9 bases. This CDR3 is 17 amino acids long. After removal of 3 bases from V and 3 bases from J, the junction contained 8 bases not matched to a gene. Germline CDR1 MNHEY, CDR2 SMNVEV (reference sequence).

The chain employs TRBV23-1 and TRBJ2-6, with 8 positions matching TRBD2. TRBV23-1 is placed among ORFs of uncertain function. The V segment lost 3 bases and the J segment 2 bases; nucleotides outside the gene matches: 6. This CDR3 contains 17 residues. The CDR3 loop reads CASSHPGGSPGANVLTF. The CDR3 DNA sequence: TGCGCCAGCAGTCACCCGGGGGGGTCTCCTGGGGCCAACGTCCTGACTTTC.

The chain carries TRBV5-1 and TRBJ2-2; 7 bases fit TRBD2. Losses at the gene ends were 4 bases for V and 5 bases for J; bases not matched to a gene: 11. Looked up from germline, CDR1 is SGHRS and CDR2 is YFSETQ. The CDR3 has 16 residues. CDR3: CASSSTWTSGTGELFF. The CDR3 coding sequence is TGCGCCAGCAGCAGCACTTGGACTAGTGGAACCGGGGAGCTGTTTTTT.

J is TRBJ2-2 and V is TRBV2; TRBD1 might be the D (6 bases). This CDR3 contains 14 residues. Between the trimmed V and J ends, which lost 6 bases and 4 bases, there was a span of 12 bases. Germline V gene lookup returns CDR1 SNHLY and CDR2 FYNNEI. CDR3 nucleotides: TGTGCCAGCAGAAATACAGGGACCACCGGGGAGCTGTTTTTT. This codes for CASRNTGTTGELFF. Full variable domain (outside the CDR3, taken from reference TRBV2 and TRBJ2-2): EPEVTQTPSHQVTQMGQEVILRCVPISNHLYFYWYRQILGQKVEFLVSFYNNEISEKSEIFDDQFSVERPDGSNFTLKIRSTKLEDSAMYFCASRNTGTTGELFFGEGSRLTVL.

In nucleotides, the CDR3 is TGTGCCAGCAGTCCAGGGGGCCTGGGGAACACTGAAGCTTTCTTT. It encodes CASSPGGLGNTEAFF. The chain is built from TRBV6-5 and TRBJ1-1; 8 bases are a match to TRBD1. With V trimmed by 5 bases and J by 1 base, 6 bases remained unmatched. Germline loops: CDR1 MNHEY, CDR2 SVGAGI. The CDR3 runs 15 residues.